One T cell receptor beta chain is described in this entry. Its specificity is unknown. This specimen belongs to a study of metastatic and nonmetastatic thyroid tumors. Turning to the study itself: Where malignant and benign thyroid patients were concerned, repertoires were compared across blood and tumor or nodule tissue. The study's findings and limits: The reported finding was significantly higher TCR beta diversity in malignant thyroid tumors relative to benign nodules, in blood and tumor.

Trimming pared 3 bases from V and 1 base from J, leaving 6 bases between. The length of the CDR3 is 13 residues. The germline CDR1 and CDR2 sequences are MDHEN and SYDVKM. Authors' data handling: Clinicopathological groups differed in CDR3, with these differences serving to build a distant-metastasis classifier for papillary thyroid cancer. TCRdb re-clonotyped the PCR reads via MiXCR. TCRdb assigned the V and J calls; the authors' analysis was not used. The repertoire holds roughly 18,000 clones, about a third seen once, with approximately 9.1% in the top ten. Patients underwent thyroid surgery, and none had received any treatment before it.

The J gene is TRBJ1-1, the V gene TRBV28, with D unresolved. The sequence derives from a male donor with papillary thyroid cancer or a benign thyroid nodule (not recorded which). Some clones in this sample may be carry-over from other donors' samples. The sequenced sample consisted of tumor tissue. CDR3 bases: TGTGCCAGCAGTTTCCGACGGAACACTGAAGCTTTCTTT. This encodes CASSFRRNTEAFF.